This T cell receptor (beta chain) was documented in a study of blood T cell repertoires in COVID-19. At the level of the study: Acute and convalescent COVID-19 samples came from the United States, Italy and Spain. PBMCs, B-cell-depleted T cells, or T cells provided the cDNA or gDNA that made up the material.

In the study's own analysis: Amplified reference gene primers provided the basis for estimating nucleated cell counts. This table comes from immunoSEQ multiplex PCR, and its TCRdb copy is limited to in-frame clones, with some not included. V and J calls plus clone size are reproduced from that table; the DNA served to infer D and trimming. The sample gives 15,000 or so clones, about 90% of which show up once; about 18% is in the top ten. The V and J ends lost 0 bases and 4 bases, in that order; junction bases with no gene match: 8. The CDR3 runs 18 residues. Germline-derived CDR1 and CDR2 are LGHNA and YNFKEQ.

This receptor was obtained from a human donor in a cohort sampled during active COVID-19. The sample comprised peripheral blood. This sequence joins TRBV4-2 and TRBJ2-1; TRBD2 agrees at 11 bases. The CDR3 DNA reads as TGTGCCAGCAGCCAAGAGGTCCTAAGACTAGCGGGATACAATGAGCAGTTCTTC. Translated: CASSQEVLRLAGYNEQFF.